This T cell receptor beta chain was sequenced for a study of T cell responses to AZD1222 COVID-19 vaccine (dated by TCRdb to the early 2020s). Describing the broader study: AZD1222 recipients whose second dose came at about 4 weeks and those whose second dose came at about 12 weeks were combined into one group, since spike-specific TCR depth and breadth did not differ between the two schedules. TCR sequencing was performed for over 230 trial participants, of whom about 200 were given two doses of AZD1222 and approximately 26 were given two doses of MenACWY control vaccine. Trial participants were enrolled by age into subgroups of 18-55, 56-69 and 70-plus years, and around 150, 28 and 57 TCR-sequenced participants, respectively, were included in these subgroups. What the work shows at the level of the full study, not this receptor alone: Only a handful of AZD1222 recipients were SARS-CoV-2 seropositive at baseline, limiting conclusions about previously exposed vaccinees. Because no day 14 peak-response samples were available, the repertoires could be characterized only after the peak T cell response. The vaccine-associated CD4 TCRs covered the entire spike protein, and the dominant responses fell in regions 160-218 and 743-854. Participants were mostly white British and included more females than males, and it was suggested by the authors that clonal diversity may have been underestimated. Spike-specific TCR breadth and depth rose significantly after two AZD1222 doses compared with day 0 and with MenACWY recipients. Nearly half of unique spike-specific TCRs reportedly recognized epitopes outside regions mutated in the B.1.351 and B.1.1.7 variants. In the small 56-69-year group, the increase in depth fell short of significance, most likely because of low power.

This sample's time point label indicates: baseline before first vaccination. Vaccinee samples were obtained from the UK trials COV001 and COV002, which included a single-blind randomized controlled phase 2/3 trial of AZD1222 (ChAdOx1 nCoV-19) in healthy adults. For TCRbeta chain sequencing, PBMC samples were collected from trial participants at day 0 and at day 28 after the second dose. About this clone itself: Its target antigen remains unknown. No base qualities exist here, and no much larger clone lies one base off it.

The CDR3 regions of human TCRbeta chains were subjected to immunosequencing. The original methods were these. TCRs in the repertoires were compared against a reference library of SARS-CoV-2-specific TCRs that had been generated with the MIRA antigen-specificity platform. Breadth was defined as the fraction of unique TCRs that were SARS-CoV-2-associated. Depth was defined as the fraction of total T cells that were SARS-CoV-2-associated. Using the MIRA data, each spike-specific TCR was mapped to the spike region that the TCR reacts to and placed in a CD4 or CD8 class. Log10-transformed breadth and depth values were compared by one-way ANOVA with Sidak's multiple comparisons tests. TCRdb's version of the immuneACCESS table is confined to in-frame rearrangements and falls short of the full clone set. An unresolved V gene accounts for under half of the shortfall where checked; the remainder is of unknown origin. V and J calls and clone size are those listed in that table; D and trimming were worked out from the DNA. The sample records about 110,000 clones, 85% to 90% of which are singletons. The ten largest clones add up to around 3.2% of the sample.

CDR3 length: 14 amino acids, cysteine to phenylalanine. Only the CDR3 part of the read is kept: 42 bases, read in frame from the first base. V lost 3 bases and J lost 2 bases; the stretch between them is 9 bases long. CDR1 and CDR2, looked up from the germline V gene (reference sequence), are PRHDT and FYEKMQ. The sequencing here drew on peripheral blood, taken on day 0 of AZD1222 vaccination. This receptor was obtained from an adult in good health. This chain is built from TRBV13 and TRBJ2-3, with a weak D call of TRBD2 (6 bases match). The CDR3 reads CASSFSGFTDTQYF. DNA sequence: TGTGCCAGCAGCTTTAGCGGTTTCACAGATACGCAGTATTTT.